This T cell receptor (beta chain) was observed in a study of shared clonotypes between healthy human individuals. Clones were sequenced by immunoSEQ multiplex PCR, and TCRdb holds only the in-frame ones, with some missing. The table has more than 1 million clones, more than 75% seen once. This CDR3 is built from 15 residues. In germline, CDR1 is KGHSH, CDR2 LQKENI. Trimming cost V 1 base and J 5 bases; bases outside gene matches: 6. The origin of this receptor is a man aged 18 to 30 in good health. Some clones in this sample may be carry-over from other donors' samples. The rearrangement uses TRBV18 and TRBJ1-2; TRBD1 matches 8 bases. Sequenced input: memory CD4+ T cells from PBMCs. As to subset: CD45RA-negative fraction. The CDR3 here is CASSPLGQGVYGYTF. CDR3 sequence (DNA): TGTGCCAGCTCACCACTTGGACAGGGCGTTTATGGCTACACCTTC. The full variable domain, rest sourced from reference TRBV18 and TRBJ1-2, is NAGVMQNPRHLVRRRGQEARLRCSPMKGHSHVYWYRQLPEEGLKFMVYLQKENIIDESGMPKERFSAEFPKEGPSILRIQQVVRGDSAAYFCASSPLGQGVYGYTFGSGTRLTVV.